Sequencing of this TCR beta chain was carried out in a study of blood T cells in healthy people across ages. The second PCR ran about 6 to 11 cycles with a sample-barcoded 5' primer and J-beta primers. TCRdb re-called the 5' RACE reads through MiXCR, storing one row per CDR3 protein. Seen here are over 1.5 million distinct CDR3 sequences, 49% observed once, and the top ten hold over 2%. The CDR3 covers 15 residues. V lost 0 bases and J 7 bases, leaving 14 bases between the germline ends. CDR1 and CDR2 (germline): LGHDT, YNNKEL (reference sequence). The TCR was taken from a woman between 40 and 50 years old in good health. The chain is built from TRBV3-1 and TRBJ2-3, with D perhaps TRBD1 or TRBD2 (5 bases each). Sequencing was performed on blood. DNA for the CDR3: TGTGCCAGCAGCCAAGATCGATCCGGGACCTATACGCAGTATTTT. Residues: CASSQDRSGTYTQYF.